Listed below are T cell receptor beta chains from one sample, sequenced in a study of OX40 agonist ivuxolimab in advanced cancers. Assay used: immunoSEQ multiplex PCR; TCRdb lists only in-frame clones, some missing. The sample has 66,000 or so clones, 75% to 90% seen once. The sample consisted of CD4+ or CD8+ T cells sorted from blood, taken in a trial of the OX40 agonist ivuxolimab. The receptors shown here come from an adult with an advanced solid tumor such as melanoma, head and neck, liver or kidney cancer. Both conserved end residues are trimmed from each CDR3. Each record gives: J gene, V gene, CDR3 length, CDR3 protein.

j_call: TRBJ2-3
v_call: TRBV4-2
cdr3_length: 16
cdr3_aa: ASSQQLPAGGSTDTQY

j_call: TRBJ1-2
v_call: TRBV5-1
cdr3_length: 12
cdr3_aa: ASTEGDRANGYT

j_call: TRBJ1-5
v_call: TRBV18
cdr3_length: 11
cdr3_aa: ASSPIWNQPQH

j_call: TRBJ1-5
v_call: TRBV30
cdr3_length: 11
cdr3_aa: ASTGVDNQPQH

j_call: TRBJ1-1
v_call: TRBV21-1
cdr3_length: 8
cdr3_aa: ATQFTEAF

j_call: TRBJ1-3
v_call: TRBV28
cdr3_length: 15
cdr3_aa: ASSTNSGRSSGNTIY

j_call: TRBJ1-3
v_call: TRBV28
cdr3_length: 11
cdr3_aa: ASIRSSGNTIY

j_call: TRBJ2-7
v_call: TRBV19
cdr3_length: 12
cdr3_aa: ASSTPGQFYEQY

j_call: TRBJ1-3
v_call: TRBV11-2
cdr3_length: 14
cdr3_aa: ASSLVVSSPGNTIY

j_call: TRBJ2-7
v_call: TRBV4-2
cdr3_length: 16
cdr3_aa: ASSQVPSGNLPNSEQY

j_call: TRBJ2-7
v_call: TRBV4-1
cdr3_length: 13
cdr3_aa: ASSPTSGRAFEQY

j_call: TRBJ2-3
v_call: TRBV10-3
cdr3_length: 15
cdr3_aa: AIRLTLGQGLTDTQY

j_call: TRBJ2-3
v_call: TRBV7-3
cdr3_length: 12
cdr3_aa: ASSKGGGTDTQY

j_call: TRBJ1-5
v_call: TRBV4-3
cdr3_length: 14
cdr3_aa: ASSQDRGAGIVPQH

j_call: TRBJ2-2
v_call: TRBV18
cdr3_length: 14
cdr3_aa: ASSPLQGSNTGELF

j_call: TRBJ2-1
v_call: TRBV5-1
cdr3_length: 13
cdr3_aa: ASSFSGRSYNEQF

j_call: TRBJ2-2
v_call: TRBV5-1
cdr3_length: 13
cdr3_aa: ASSPTWDNTGELF

j_call: TRBJ1-5
v_call: TRBV28
cdr3_length: 17
cdr3_aa: ASSLPSTRYVAVNQPQH

j_call: TRBJ2-3
v_call: TRBV27
cdr3_length: 14
cdr3_aa: ASSSPSGRWTDTQY

j_call: TRBJ2-1
v_call: TRBV7-2
cdr3_length: 13
cdr3_aa: ASSLALAGYNEQF

j_call: TRBJ2-2
v_call: TRBV5-1
cdr3_length: 13
cdr3_aa: ASSLVGQGTGELF

j_call: TRBJ2-7
v_call: TRBV27
cdr3_length: 15
cdr3_aa: ASSSAGQGPRPYEQY

j_call: TRBJ1-1
v_call: TRBV2
cdr3_length: 13
cdr3_aa: ASRVGVISFAEAF

j_call: TRBJ2-5
v_call: TRBV7-6
cdr3_length: 13
cdr3_aa: ASSLDGSRGETQY

j_call: TRBJ2-1
v_call: TRBV2
cdr3_length: 12
cdr3_aa: ATSFQREGNEQF

j_call: TRBJ1-2
v_call: TRBV12-5
cdr3_length: 13
cdr3_aa: ASGLGDSSAYGYT

j_call: TRBJ2-2
v_call: TRBV2
cdr3_length: 13
cdr3_aa: ASSEAGQSTGELF